This TCR beta chain was sequenced in a study of blood T cell repertoires in COVID-19. About the study: COVID-19 samples from acute and convalescent phases originated in the United States, Italy and Spain. Sources were T cells, B-cell-depleted T cells, or PBMCs; the material itself was cDNA or gDNA.

Per the original methods: Reference gene primer amplification in the assay estimated nucleated cell counts. Produced via immunoSEQ multiplex PCR; TCRdb's table is partial and in-frame only. V, J and clone size are those of that table, while D and trimming were read from the DNA. The sample gives about 400,000 clones, about nine tenths of which show up once; 1.4% is in the top ten. The CDR3 length is 16 residues. Germline assignment: CDR1 SGDLS and CDR2 YYNGEE. V shed 6 bases and J 2 bases; nucleotides not matched to a gene: 12. Sequenced sample: peripheral blood. V and J are TRBV9 and TRBJ2-3, with TRBD2 matching 7 bases. This TCR derives from a woman aged 25 to 45 with active or convalescent COVID-19. The CDR3, as DNA: TGTGCCAGCAACTGGGGAAGCGGGGAGTTCACAGATACGCAGTATTTT. The encoded protein is CASNWGSGEFTDTQYF.